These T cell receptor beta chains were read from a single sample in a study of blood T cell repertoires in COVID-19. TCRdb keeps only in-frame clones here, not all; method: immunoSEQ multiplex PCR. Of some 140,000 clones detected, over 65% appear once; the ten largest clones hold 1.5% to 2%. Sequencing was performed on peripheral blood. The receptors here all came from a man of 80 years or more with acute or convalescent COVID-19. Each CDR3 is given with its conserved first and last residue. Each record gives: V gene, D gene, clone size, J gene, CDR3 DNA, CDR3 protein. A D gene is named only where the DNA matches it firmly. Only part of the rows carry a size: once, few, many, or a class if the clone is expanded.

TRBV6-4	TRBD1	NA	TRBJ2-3	TGTGCCAGTGGACAGGGGGAAACAGATACGCAGTATTTT	CASGQGETDTQYF
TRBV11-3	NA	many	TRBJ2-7	TGTGCCAGCAGCTCGTTTTGGGCAGTCGAGCAGTACTTC	CASSSFWAVEQYF
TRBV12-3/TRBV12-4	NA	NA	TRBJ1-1	TGTGCCAGCAGTTTGTCGGGTCCTCCGCACTTT	CASSLSGPPHF
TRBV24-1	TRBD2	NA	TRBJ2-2	TGTGCCACCAGTGACCCCGGGACTAGCGGCAACACCGGGGAGCTGTTTTTT	CATSDPGTSGNTGELFF
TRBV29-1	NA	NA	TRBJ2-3	TGCAGCGTGGCAGGGAATTCGGGCACAGATACGCAGTATTTT	CSVAGNSGTDTQYF
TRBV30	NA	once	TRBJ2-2	TGTGCCTGGGGTCCGGGGGAGCTGTTTTTT	CAWGPGELFF
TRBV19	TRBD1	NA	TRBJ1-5	TGTGCCAGTAGTATGGACAGGGTAGGCGATCAGCCCCAGCATTTT	CASSMDRVGDQPQHF
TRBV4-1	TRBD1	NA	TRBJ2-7	TGCGCCAGCAGCGGGACAGACTCCTACGAGCAGTACTTC	CASSGTDSYEQYF
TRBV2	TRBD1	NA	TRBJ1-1	TGTGCCAGCAGTGACACTTTGGGGGTTACAGGGGAAACTGAAGCTTTCTTT	CASSDTLGVTGETEAFF
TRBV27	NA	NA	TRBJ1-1	TGTGCCAGCAGTTTAAAGGGGCGGAACACTGAAGCTTTCTTT	CASSLKGRNTEAFF
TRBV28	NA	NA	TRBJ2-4	TGTGCCAGCAGTTTTTCAGGGTCGGACATTCAGTACTTC	CASSFSGSDIQYF
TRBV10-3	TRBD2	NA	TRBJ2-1	TGTGCCATCAGTGCGACTAGCGGGGATGTAAGCTCCTACAATGAGCAGTTCTTC	CAISATSGDVSSYNEQFF
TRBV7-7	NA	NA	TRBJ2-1	TGTGCCAGCAGCTTAACGCAGGGGACCGATGAGCAGTTCTTC	CASSLTQGTDEQFF
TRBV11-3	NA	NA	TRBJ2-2	TGTGCCAGCAGCATAATGAGGAACACCGGGGAGCTGTTTTTT	CASSIMRNTGELFF
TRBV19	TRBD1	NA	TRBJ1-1	TGTGCCAGTAGCCCGGGACAGGCCACACTAAAGACTTTCTTT	CASSPGQATLKTFF
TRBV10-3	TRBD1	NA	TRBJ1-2	TGTGCCATCAGTGGGGACAGGGGTTTAGTTGGCTCCTACACCTTC	CAISGDRGLVGSYTF
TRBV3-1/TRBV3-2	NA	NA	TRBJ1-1	TGTGCCAGCAGCCAGAATACAGTGAACACTGAAGCTTTCTTT	CASSQNTVNTEAFF
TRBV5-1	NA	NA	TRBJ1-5	TGCGCCAGCAGCCCAGGGGTGGGTAGCAATCAGCCCCAGCATTTT	CASSPGVGSNQPQHF
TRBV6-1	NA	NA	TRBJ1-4	TGTGCCAGCAGTGAAGCGAGGGAGGGCGAAAAACTGTTTTTT	CASSEAREGEKLFF
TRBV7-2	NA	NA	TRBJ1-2	TGTGCCAGCAGCTTACCCCGTAACTATGGCTACACCTTC	CASSLPRNYGYTF
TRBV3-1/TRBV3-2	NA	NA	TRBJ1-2	TGTGCCAGCAGCCAAGAACAGACCGCCAACTATGGCTACACCTTC	CASSQEQTANYGYTF
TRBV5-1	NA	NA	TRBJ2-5	TGCGCCAGCAGCTTGGGGGTAGGGGAACAAGAGACCCAGTACTTC	CASSLGVGEQETQYF
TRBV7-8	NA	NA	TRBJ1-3	TGTGCCAGCAGCTTAACACAGGATGGAAACACCATATATTTT	CASSLTQDGNTIYF
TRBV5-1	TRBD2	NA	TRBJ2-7	TGCGCCAGCAGCACCGGGACTAGCGGGGTGAATCGTGAGCAGTACTTC	CASSTGTSGVNREQYF
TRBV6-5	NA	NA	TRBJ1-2	TGTGCCAGCAGGGGGGCAGGAATCTATGGCTACACCTTC	CASRGAGIYGYTF
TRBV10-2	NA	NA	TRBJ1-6	TGCGCCAGCAGTGAGTTAGGGCTGGGGGGGAATTCACCCCTCCACTTT	CASSELGLGGNSPLHF
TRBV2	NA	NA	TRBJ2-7	TGTGCCAGCAGTGAGCAAGGAGGCTCCTACGAGCAGTACTTC	CASSEQGGSYEQYF
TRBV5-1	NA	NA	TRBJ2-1	TGCGCCAGCAGCACCGGGAGCAGTAATGAGCAGTTCTTC	CASSTGSSNEQFF
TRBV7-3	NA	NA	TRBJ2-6	TGTGCCAGCAGCAGAGCGGGTGGTGGGGCCAACGTCCTGACTTTC	CASSRAGGGANVLTF
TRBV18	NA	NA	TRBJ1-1	TGTGCCAGCTCACCATTAGGGGTGGTAGACACTGAAGCTTTCTTT	CASSPLGVVDTEAFF
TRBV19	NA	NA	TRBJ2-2	TGTGCCAGTAGTATACGATCCACAGGGTACACCGGGGAGCTGTTTTTT	CASSIRSTGYTGELFF
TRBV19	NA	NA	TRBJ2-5	TGTGCCAGTAGTATACAGGTCGCAGAGACCCAGTACTTC	CASSIQVAETQYF
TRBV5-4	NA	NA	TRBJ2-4	TGTGCCAGCAGCCACGAGAGTGAGGGTGACATTCAGTACTTC	CASSHESEGDIQYF
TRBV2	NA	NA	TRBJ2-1	TGTGCCAGCAGGGAAACAGGTGACTACAATGAGCAGTTCTTC	CASRETGDYNEQFF
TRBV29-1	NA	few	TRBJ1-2	TGCAGCGTAGTCGACACAGCTAACTATGGCTACACCTTC	CSVVDTANYGYTF
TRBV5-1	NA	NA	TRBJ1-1	TGCGCCAGCAGCTGGGCCGGGGGGAACACTGAAGCTTTCTTT	CASSWAGGNTEAFF
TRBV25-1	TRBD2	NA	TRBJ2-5	TGTGCCAGCAGTGAAGGGAGGCAGGGAGGGGAGACCCAGTACTTC	CASSEGRQGGETQYF
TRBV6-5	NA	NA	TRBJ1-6	TGTGCCAGCAGTAGACAGAATAATTCACCCCTCCACTTT	CASSRQNNSPLHF
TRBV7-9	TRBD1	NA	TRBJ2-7	TGTGCCAGCAGGGACCTTACAGGGGTCGAGCAGTACTTC	CASRDLTGVEQYF
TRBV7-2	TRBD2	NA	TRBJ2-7	TGTGCCAGCAGCTTAGTCCCGGGGGGTTCCTACGAGCAGTACTTC	CASSLVPGGSYEQYF
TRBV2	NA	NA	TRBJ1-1	TGTGCCAGCAGCGACTATGCAGAATTTGAAGCTTTCTTT	CASSDYAEFEAFF
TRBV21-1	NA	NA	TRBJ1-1	TGTGCCAGGGAGGGGACAGGGAATAAATGGGTGAACACTGAAGCTTTCTTT	CAREGTGNKWVNTEAFF
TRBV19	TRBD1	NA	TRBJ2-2	TGTGCCAGCGAGAAGGTTAGGGGGCGCGGCACCGGGGAGCTGTTTTTT	CASEKVRGRGTGELFF
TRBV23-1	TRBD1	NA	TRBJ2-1	TGCGCCAGCAGTCAATCGACGGGACAGGGGTTCAATGAGCAGTTCTTC	CASSQSTGQGFNEQFF
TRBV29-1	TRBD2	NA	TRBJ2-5	TGCAGCGTTGAAGCCACTAGCGGGGAGACCCAGTACTTC	CSVEATSGETQYF
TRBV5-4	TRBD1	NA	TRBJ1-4	TGTGCCAGCAGCTCAAGGACAGGTGTTAATGAAAAACTGTTTTTT	CASSSRTGVNEKLFF
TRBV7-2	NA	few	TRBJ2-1	TGTGCCAGCAGCTTATGGCAAGACAATGAGCAGTTCTTC	CASSLWQDNEQFF
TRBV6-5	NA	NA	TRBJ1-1	TGTGCCAGCAGCCCCCGACAGACTAACACTGAAGCTTTCTTT	CASSPRQTNTEAFF
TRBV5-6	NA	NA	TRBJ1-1	TGTGCCAGCAGCCCAGGGGTGCGCAGGAACACTGAAGCTTTCTTT	CASSPGVRRNTEAFF
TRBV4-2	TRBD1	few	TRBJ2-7	TGTGCCAGCAGCCAATTGTCGAGGGGGCTGGACGAGCAGTACTTC	CASSQLSRGLDEQYF
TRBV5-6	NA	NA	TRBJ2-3	TGTGCCAGCAGGTCGGGACTCAACCCTAGCACAGATACGCAGTATTTT	CASRSGLNPSTDTQYF
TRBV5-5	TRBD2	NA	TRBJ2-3	TGTGCCAGCAGCATTACGGGGGGGCGTCCCACAGATACGCAGTATTTT	CASSITGGRPTDTQYF
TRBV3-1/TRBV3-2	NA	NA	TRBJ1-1	TGTGCCAGCAGCGAGGACAGATTCTCGGCTTTCTTT	CASSEDRFSAFF